This TCR beta chain originates from a study of blood T cell repertoires in COVID-19. Across about two dozen US areas, participants ranged in age from roughly 18 to 95 years. Cohorts were determined from participant-reported clinical history. Authors' data handling: Reference gene primer amplification gave nucleated cell count estimates. The data were produced by immunoSEQ multiplex PCR, yet TCRdb's version contains in-frame clones alone and is incomplete. V and J calls and clone size come straight from that table; D and trimming were deduced from the DNA. The sample contains roughly 150,000 clones, 75% to 90% of which appear only once. Sequencing was done on a sample of PBMCs or T cells enriched from blood (not recorded which). This TCR came from a woman between 40 and 50 years old who had been exposed to COVID-19.

CDR3 in amino acids: CASSLDGLSGNTIYF. CDR3 nucleotide sequence: TGTGCCAGCAGCTTAGACGGACTCTCTGGAAACACCATATATTTT. The chain carries TRBV7-2 and TRBJ1-3; D is ambiguous. The CDR3 covers 15 residues. In germline, CDR1 is SGHTA, CDR2 FQGNSA. Trimming stripped 1 base from V and 0 bases from J, with 7 bases between. Full variable domain (remainder filled in from reference TRBV7-2 and TRBJ1-3): GAGVSQSPSNKVTEKGKDVELRCDPISGHTALYWYRQSLGQGLEFLIYFQGNSAPDKSGLPSDRFSAERTGGSVSTLTIQRTQQEDSAVYLCASSLDGLSGNTIYFGEGSWLTVV.